This T cell receptor (beta chain) is from a study of PD-1 blockade in mismatch repair-deficient tumors. Clones were sequenced by immunoSEQ multiplex PCR, and TCRdb holds only the in-frame ones, with some missing. This repertoire shows 90,000 to 130,000 clones, approximately 80% found once; its top ten account for 4% to 5%. The CDR3 covers 13 residues. Trimming at V came to 3 bases and at J to 3 bases, leaving 2 bases not matched to a gene. Germline V gives CDR1 SGHRS, CDR2 YFSETQ. The input for sequencing was peripheral blood, taken about 13 months after starting pembrolizumab. The source of this sequence is an adult with mismatch repair-deficient cancer. The J gene is TRBJ1-1, the V gene TRBV5-1; 7 bases fit TRBD1. For the CDR3, the DNA is TGCGCCAGCAGCTCAGGGGGGTACACTGAAGCTTTCTTT. Amino acid sequence: CASSSGGYTEAFF.